This is a list of T cell receptor beta chains from one sample in a study of long-term antiretroviral therapy in people with HIV. The table came from immunoSEQ multiplex PCR; TCRdb's copy has only in-frame clones and leaves some out. Altogether some 19,000 clones are present, about four fifths being singletons, with the ten largest covering approximately 8%. Material: unsorted PBMCs, obtained 0.9 years after starting antiretroviral therapy. These receptors were collected from a man aged 18-30 years with HIV. The CDR3 runs from the conserved cysteine through the conserved F or W. Each record gives: J gene, clone size, V gene, D gene, CDR3 DNA, CDR3 protein. D genes are given only for firm matches. Size tells how often a clone was seen (once, few, many) or the class of an expanded clone, and some rows leave it out.

>TRBJ2-3|.|TRBV6-6|TRBD2
TGTGCCAGCAGTACTAGCGGGGGGGGCACGCAGTATTTT
CASSTSGGGTQYF
>TRBJ2-3|.|TRBV11-2|.
TGTGCCAGCAGCTTAGGCACAGATACGCAGTATTTT
CASSLGTDTQYF
>TRBJ2-3|.|TRBV7-9|.
TGTGCCAGCAGCTACACAGATACGCAGTATTTT
CASSYTDTQYF
>TRBJ1-5|.|TRBV2|TRBD1
TGTGCCAGCAGACCGGGACAGGTAAATCAGCCCCAGCATTTT
CASRPGQVNQPQHF
>TRBJ2-7|few|TRBV7-9|TRBD1
TGTGCCAGCAGTCTCGGACAGGCATTCATCTACGAGCAGTACTTC
CASSLGQAFIYEQYF
>TRBJ2-2|.|TRBV9|.
TGTGCCAGCAGCGTAACCTCACCCGGGGAGCTGTTTTTT
CASSVTSPGELFF
>TRBJ2-3|.|TRBV6-5|TRBD2
TGTGCCAGCAGTTACTCAGGAGCGGGGGGGGCAGATACGCAGTATTTT
CASSYSGAGGADTQYF
>TRBJ2-5|.|TRBV9|.
TGTGCCAGCAGCGTAGCTTTTGGCAGGTTCGAGACCCAGTACTTC
CASSVAFGRFETQYF
>TRBJ2-1|.|TRBV11-2|.
TGTGCCAGCAGCCCCGTAAGGGCCAACTACAATGAGCAGTTCTTC
CASSPVRANYNEQFF
>TRBJ2-7|.|TRBV19|TRBD1
TGTGCCAGTAGTATACAGGGACAGAGCTCCTACGAGCAGTACTTC
CASSIQGQSSYEQYF